One and the same sample provided the 30 T cell receptor beta chains below, sequenced in a study of blood T cells in healthy people across ages. Next came a second PCR, run for roughly 6 to 11 cycles, which used a sample-barcoded 5' primer along with a J-beta primer mix. MiXCR was run by TCRdb on the 5' RACE reads, yielding one entry per CDR3 protein. Among 1.5 million to 1.8 million distinct CDR3 sequences listed, about 45% were seen once. Material for sequencing was blood. All receptors come from a woman aged 18-29 years in good health.

The sample holds one count of this clonotype. Germline and junction disagree at one end, which may indicate a read error. V is TRBV5-1 and J is TRBJ2-3, with no clear D. Germline CDR1 is SGHRS and CDR2 is YFSETQ. The CDR3 runs to 14 residues. The CDR3 DNA follows: TGCGCCAGCAGCCCGAGGCCCCGCACAGATACGCGGTATTTT. It is translated as CASSPRPRTDTRYF.

As for this clonotype: Germline and junction disagree at one end, which may indicate a read error. This sequence joins TRBV20-1 and TRBJ1-2; no definite D call. The CDR3 runs 14 residues. Germline loops: CDR1 DFQATT, CDR2 SNEGSKA (reference sequence). CDR3 sequence (DNA): TGCAGTACTAGCCGACACAGAGCTAACTATGGCTACACCTTC. As protein: CSTSRHRANYGYTF.

V gene TRBV7-6 combines with J gene TRBJ2-1; D possibly uses TRBD1 or TRBD2 (5 bases each). Germline V gene lookup returns CDR1 SGHVS and CDR2 FNYEAQ. Deletions cut 5 bases from V and 4 bases from J, with 15 bases between. The CDR3 is made up of 15 amino acids. The chain's CDR3 is CASSRPGTKYNEQFF. The CDR3 DNA reads TGTGCCAGCAGCAGACCGGGGACCAAATACAATGAGCAGTTCTTC.

J is TRBJ2-1 and V is TRBV18; D unclear. The ends were cut back, 3 bases at V and 5 bases at J, with 11 bases in the middle. Germline lookup yields CDR1 KGHSH and CDR2 LQKENI. CDR3 size: 14 residues. CDR3 nucleotide sequence: TGTGCCAGCTCACCGGCCTCTCTTGACAATGAGCAGTTCTTC. Encoded protein: CASSPASLDNEQFF.

The J gene is TRBJ2-7, the V gene TRBV18, with D unclear. There are 11 residues in the CDR3. From germline, CDR1 is KGHSH and CDR2 LQKENI. V was pared by 10 bases and J by 10 bases, with 17 bases between. CDR3 sequence reads: CATTDLGPQYF. The CDR3 DNA reads TGTGCCACCACCGACCTTGGGCCACAGTACTTC.

This chain uses TRBV15 with TRBJ2-5; no clear D. Trimming left V 0 bases short and J 3 bases short, with 8 bases between. The CDR3 spans 14 residues. The germline V gene encodes CDR1 LNHNV and CDR2 YYDKDF (reference sequence). The CDR3 protein is CATSRDRTEETQYF. CDR3 nucleotides: TGTGCCACCAGCAGAGATAGGACCGAAGAGACCCAGTACTTC. Complete variable domain (other parts from reference TRBV15 and TRBJ2-5): DAMVIQNPRYQVTQFGKPVTLSCSQTLNHNVMYWYQQKSSQAPKLLFHYYDKDFNNEADTPDNFQSRRPNTSFCFLDIRSPGLGDTAMYLCATSRDRTEETQYFGPGTRLLVL.

Only a few counts were recorded for this clonotype. V gene TRBV12-3 or TRBV12-4 combines with J gene TRBJ2-3; possible D gene TRBD2, 6 bases. This CDR3 comprises 16 residues. Deletions cut 4 bases from V and 0 bases from J, with 14 bases between. CDR3 loop: CASSYRTTISTDTQYF. DNA of the CDR3: TGTGCCAGCAGTTACAGGACTACCATTAGCACAGATACGCAGTATTTT.

The chain joins TRBV6-6 to TRBJ1-2; D is ambiguous. Trimming shortened V by 4 bases and J by 2 bases, and 11 bases separated the two germline ends. The CDR3 runs 14 residues. CDR1 is MNHNY and CDR2 is SVGAGI in the germline V gene (reference sequence). As DNA, the CDR3 is TGTGCCAGCAGTTTATCCCAGTTCAACTATGGCTACACCTTC. Translation gives CASSLSQFNYGYTF.

The gene calls are TRBV27 and TRBJ2-1, with D possibly called TRBD1 or TRBD2 (5 bases each). The V end was cut by 8 bases, the J end by 5 bases, with 16 bases between. The CDR3 covers 14 residues. Germline V gene data show CDR1 as MNHEY and CDR2 as SMNVEV (reference sequence). Here the CDR3 reads CASGSRDVDNEQFF. The CDR3 nucleotides are TGTGCCAGCGGGTCACGGGACGTAGACAATGAGCAGTTCTTC.

The sample holds a few counts of this clonotype. V usage is TRBV7-2 and J usage is TRBJ2-1; 7 bases align to TRBD2. The V segment lost 1 base and the J segment 8 bases; nucleotides outside the gene matches: 8. The CDR3 consists of 15 residues. Germline CDR1 SGHTA, CDR2 FQGNSA. The CDR3 DNA follows: TGTGCCAGCAGCTTAGGGGGTGGGAGGGTAGATGAGCAGTTCTTC. It codes for CASSLGGGRVDEQFF.

The chain combines TRBV6-2 or TRBV6-3 with TRBJ2-4; 11 bases align to TRBD1. The J call may be mistaken, given a closer DNA end match to TRBJ2-5. The CDR3 spans 18 residues. Germline V gives CDR1 MNHEY, CDR2 SVGEGT. The CDR3 sequence: CASSPLTDRGRLRETQYF. The CDR3, as DNA: TGTGCCAGCAGCCCCCTGACGGACAGGGGGCGGTTAAGAGAGACCCAGTACTTC.

This clonotype was found many times. V and J are TRBV4-3 and TRBJ2-3, with TRBD2 matching 9 bases. V lost 1 base to trimming and J lost 5 bases; unmatched junction nucleotides: 10. This CDR3 has 17 amino acids. Per germline, CDR1 LGHNA and CDR2 YSLEER. CDR3 region: CASSQGVRLAGLDTQYF. The CDR3 bases are TGCGCCAGCAGCCAAGGTGTACGGCTAGCGGGATTAGATACGCAGTATTTT.

V is TRBV4-1 and J is TRBJ1-2; D is unclear. V was shortened by 0 bases and J by 4 bases, with 9 bases between the two germline ends. Germline V gene sequence: CDR1 MGHRA, CDR2 YSYEKL. The CDR3 contains 14 residues. The CDR3 DNA reads as TGCGCCAGCAGCCAAGAGATTAACCCCTATGGCTACACCTTC. Translating it yields CASSQEINPYGYTF.

This clonotype has a handful of counts. The V and J genes are TRBV4-3 and TRBJ2-1; 11 bases line up with TRBD2. The CDR3 length is 17 residues. Germline V gives CDR1 LGHNA, CDR2 YSLEER. V shed 0 bases, J shed 8 bases, and the junction held 9 bases outside the gene matches. As DNA, the CDR3 is TGCGCCAGCAGCCAAGATGTCCCGGGACTAGCGGACCATGAGCAGTTCTTC. It yields the protein CASSQDVPGLADHEQFF.

The V and J genes are TRBV7-2 and TRBJ2-3, with unresolved D. V was shortened by 0 bases and J by 2 bases, with 6 bases between the two germline ends. Germline V gene lookup returns CDR1 SGHTA and CDR2 FQGNSA. The length of the CDR3 is 14 residues. CDR3 residues: CASSLAVNTDTQYF. The CDR3 DNA reads TGTGCCAGCAGCTTAGCGGTTAACACAGATACGCAGTATTTT.

V is TRBV14 and J is TRBJ2-1; D is possibly TRBD2 (5 bases). Germline V CDR1 and CDR2: SGHDN, FVKESK. The CDR3 is made up of 14 amino acids. Trimming left V 4 bases short and J 8 bases short, with 15 bases between. The CDR3 DNA reads as TGTGCCAGCAGCCTGAACGAGGGATGGGATGAGCAGTTCTTC. It codes for CASSLNEGWDEQFF.

This clonotype came up a few times. The CDR3 loop reads CASSDRGFTYSPLHF. CDR3 nucleotides: TGTGCCAGCAGCGACAGAGGGTTTACCTATTCACCCCTCCACTTT. This chain connects TRBV9 to TRBJ1-6; no clear D. Trimming pared 3 bases from V and 8 bases from J, leaving 15 bases between. From germline, CDR1 is SGDLS and CDR2 YYNGEE. The CDR3 spans 15 residues. The whole variable domain, filled in from reference TRBV9 and TRBJ1-6, reads DSGVTQTPKHLITATGQRVTLRCSPRSGDLSVYWYQQSLDQGLQFLIQYYNGEERAKGNILERFSAQQFPDLHSELNLSSLELGDSALYFCASSDRGFTYSPLHFGNGTRLTVT.

J is TRBJ1-1 and V is TRBV27; 8 bases are shared with TRBD1. Germline assignment: CDR1 MNHEY and CDR2 SMNVEV (reference sequence). The V segment lost 5 bases and the J segment 7 bases; nucleotides outside the gene matches: 9. The CDR3 spans 14 residues. CDR3 sequence: CASSHTGGMVEAFF. CDR3 DNA sequence: TGTGCCAGCAGTCATACAGGGGGTATGGTTGAAGCTTTCTTT.

There are a few counts of this clonotype. The chain combines TRBV30 with TRBJ2-7; D uncertain. The length of the CDR3 is 13 residues. In germline, CDR1 is GTSNPN, CDR2 SVGIG (reference sequence). V lost 0 bases, J lost 4 bases, and 10 bases lay in between. CDR3 bases: TGTGCCTGGAGTGTGGGCCACCTATACGAGCAGTACTTC. This translates into CAWSVGHLYEQYF.

CDR3: CASSDRVSNNSPLHF. In DNA, the CDR3 is TGTGCCAGCAGTGACAGGGTATCGAATAATTCACCCCTCCACTTT. The V gene is TRBV2, the J gene TRBJ1-6, with D possibly TRBD1 on 5 matching bases. This CDR3 is built from 15 residues. V lost 3 bases and J lost 5, with 11 bases in between. Germline loops: CDR1 SNHLY, CDR2 FYNNEI.

This clonotype was seen more than once but under ten times. The rearrangement uses TRBV29-1 and TRBJ1-1; D is undetermined. The V end was cut by 7 bases, the J end by 1 base, with 10 bases between. Germline V gene data show CDR1 as SQVTM and CDR2 as ANQGSEA. There are 12 residues in the CDR3. The CDR3 DNA reads as TGCAGCGGATGGGCACCGAACACTGAAGCTTTCTTT. Translation gives CSGWAPNTEAFF. Full variable domain (missing parts from reference TRBV29-1 and TRBJ1-1): SAVISQKPSRDICQRGTSLTIQCQVDSQVTMMFWYRQQPGQSLTLIATANQGSEATYESGFVIDKFPISRPNLTFSTLTVSNMSPEDSSIYLCSGWAPNTEAFFGQGTRLTVV.

The chain links TRBV7-2 to TRBJ1-1, with D unclear. The germline CDR1 and CDR2 sequences are SGHTA and FQGNSA. The CDR3 totals 9 residues. V lost 5 bases and J lost 10, with 5 bases in between. CDR3 sequence reads: CASSQTAFF. The CDR3 coding sequence is TGTGCCAGCAGCCAAACAGCTTTCTTT.

The chain uses TRBV4-1 and TRBJ1-6; possibly TRBD1 for D (5 bases). Trimming took off 0 bases at V and 10 bases at J, with 10 bases between the two ends. The CDR3 contains 14 residues. Germline V gene sequence: CDR1 MGHRA, CDR2 YSYEKL. This CDR3 reads CASSQELRGSPLHF. DNA of the CDR3: TGCGCCAGCAGCCAAGAATTAAGGGGATCACCCCTCCACTTT.

This clonotype was recorded a few times. V usage is TRBV4-1 and J usage is TRBJ2-5; D ambiguous. The CDR3 is 14 residues long. Germline loops: CDR1 MGHRA, CDR2 YSYEKL. V was cut by 1 base and J by 5 bases, with 11 bases left in between. The CDR3 nucleotides are TGCGCCAGCAGCCAAGTCGGAATCGGGGAGACCCAGTACTTC. Translated, it gives CASSQVGIGETQYF.

This chain links TRBV3-1 with TRBJ2-5, with D possibly called TRBD1 or TRBD2 (5 bases each). The better agreement between TRBJ2-7 and the DNA end casts doubt on the J call. The germline V gene encodes CDR1 LGHDT and CDR2 YNNKEL (reference sequence). This CDR3 is 14 amino acids long. The CDR3 here is CASSQAGTDYEQYF. In nucleotides, the CDR3 is TGTGCCAGCAGCCAGGCCGGGACGGATTACGAGCAGTACTTC.

This clonotype occurred a few times. This chain connects TRBV20-1 to TRBJ2-1; tentative D call: TRBD2 (6 bases). V was clipped by 2 bases and J by 7 bases, with 9 bases between them. The germline gives CDR1 DFQATT, CDR2 SNEGSKA (reference sequence). CDR3 size: 12 residues. CDR3 coding DNA: TGCAGTGCTAGAACCAGCGGGAATGAGCAGTTCTTC. This gives the protein CSARTSGNEQFF.

The rearrangement joins TRBV6-4 to TRBJ2-1; 7 bases match TRBD2. This CDR3 contains 15 residues. V lost 4 bases and J lost 8; bases outside the gene matches: 11. CDR1 MRHNA and CDR2 SNTAGT come from the germline V gene. CDR3 loop: CASSGEGLASDEQFF. DNA of the CDR3: TGTGCCAGCAGTGGGGAGGGGCTAGCTAGCGATGAGCAGTTCTTC.

This clonotype was counted a few times. V and J are TRBV6-1 and TRBJ1-2, with TRBD1 identical over 7 bases. Germline V gene lookup returns CDR1 MNHNS and CDR2 SASEGT. The CDR3 sequence is 16 residues long. Trimming at V came to 4 bases and at J to 4 bases, leaving 12 bases not matched to a gene. The CDR3 reads CASSVSSGQKFYGYTF. DNA of the CDR3: TGTGCCAGCAGTGTCAGTTCGGGACAGAAATTCTATGGCTACACCTTC.

The chain has TRBV10-1 and TRBJ2-1, with 9 nucleotides matching TRBD2. V shed 7 bases and J 0 bases; nucleotides not matched to a gene: 7. This CDR3 contains 16 residues. Germline V gene data show CDR1 as WNHNN and CDR2 as SYGVQD (reference sequence). As DNA, the CDR3 is TGCGCCAGCATCATCATTAGCGGGAGCTCCTACAATGAGCAGTTCTTC. Its protein is CASIIISGSSYNEQFF.

The V call is TRBV11-2, the J call TRBJ1-1; D not resolved. V dropped 0 bases and J dropped 5 bases, with 7 bases sitting between them. The V gene's germline CDR1 is SGHAT and CDR2 FQNNGV. The CDR3 consists of 13 residues. CDR3 nucleotides: TGTGCCAGCAGCTTAGACTGGGAGACTGAAGCTTTCTTT. Translated: CASSLDWETEAFF.